This record concerns one TCR beta chain sequence. These data are taken from a study of cytomegalovirus exposure and HLA in healthy donors. Trimming shortened V by 0 bases and J by 6 bases, and 12 bases separated the two germline ends. Germline CDR1 is GTSNPN and CDR2 is SVGIG (reference sequence). This CDR3 has 14 residues. Researchers ran the PCR with 60 Vbeta and 13 Jbeta primers. Measured with immunoSEQ multiplex PCR; TCRdb has only the in-frame clones, and not every one. This sample has a few hundred thousand clones, with approximately 84% found just once. The sequenced sample consisted of PBMCs. This receptor was identified in a woman in her forties in good health and CMV-seronegative. The V call is TRBV30, the J call TRBJ1-5; D not certain. The CDR3 bases are TGTGCCTGGAGTGTAGATCCCAGTTCTCAGCCCCAGCATTTT. This encodes CAWSVDPSSQPQHF.